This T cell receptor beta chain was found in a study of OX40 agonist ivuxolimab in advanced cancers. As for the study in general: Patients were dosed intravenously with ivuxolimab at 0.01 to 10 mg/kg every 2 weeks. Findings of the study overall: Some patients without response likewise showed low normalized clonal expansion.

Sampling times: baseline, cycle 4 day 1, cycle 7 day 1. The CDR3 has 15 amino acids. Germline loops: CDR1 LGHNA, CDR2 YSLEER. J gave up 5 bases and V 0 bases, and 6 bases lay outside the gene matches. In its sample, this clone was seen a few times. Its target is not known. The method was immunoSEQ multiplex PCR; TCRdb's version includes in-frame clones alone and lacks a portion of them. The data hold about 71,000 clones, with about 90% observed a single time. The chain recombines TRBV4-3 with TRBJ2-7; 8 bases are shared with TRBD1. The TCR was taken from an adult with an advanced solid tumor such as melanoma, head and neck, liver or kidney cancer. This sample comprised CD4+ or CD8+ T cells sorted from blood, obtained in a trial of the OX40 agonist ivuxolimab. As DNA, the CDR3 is TGCGCCAGCAGCCAAGACCGGACAGGGATGAACGAGCAGTACTTC. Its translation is CASSQDRTGMNEQYF.